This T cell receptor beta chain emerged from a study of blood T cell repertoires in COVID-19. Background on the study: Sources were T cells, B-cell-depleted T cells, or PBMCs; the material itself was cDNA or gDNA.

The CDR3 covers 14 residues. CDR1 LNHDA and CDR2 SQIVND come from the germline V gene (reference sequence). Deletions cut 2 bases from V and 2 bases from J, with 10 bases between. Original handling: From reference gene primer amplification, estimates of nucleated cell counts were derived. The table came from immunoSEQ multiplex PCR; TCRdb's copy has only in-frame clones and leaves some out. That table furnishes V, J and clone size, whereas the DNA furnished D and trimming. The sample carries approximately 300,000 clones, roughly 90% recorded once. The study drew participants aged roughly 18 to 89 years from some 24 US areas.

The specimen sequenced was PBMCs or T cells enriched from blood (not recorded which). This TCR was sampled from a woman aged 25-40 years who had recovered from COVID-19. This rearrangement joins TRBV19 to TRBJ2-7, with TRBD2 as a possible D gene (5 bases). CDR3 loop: CASSIQSGTYEQYF. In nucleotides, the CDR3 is TGTGCCAGTAGTATACAGTCGGGAACCTACGAGCAGTACTTC.